The next 3 T cell receptor beta chains were all read from a single sample in a study of blood T cell repertoires in COVID-19. Clones were read by immunoSEQ multiplex PCR, and TCRdb kept only the in-frame ones, dropping some. The sample yields fewer than 350,000 clones, 88% seen once. Sequencing was performed on peripheral blood. The receptor source for this set is a man aged 18 to 29 with active or convalescent COVID-19.

This chain connects TRBV19 to TRBJ1-4; D gene unclear. CDR1 and CDR2 from the germline V gene are LNHDA and SQIVND (reference sequence). CDR3 size: 12 residues. Deletions cut 6 bases from V and 8 bases from J, with 10 bases between. The CDR3 here is CASSGFLEKLFF. The CDR3 DNA reads TGTGCCAGTAGCGGTTTCCTGGAAAAACTGTTTTTT.

This sequence joins TRBV5-1 and TRBJ1-2; TRBD1 matches 7 bases. The J segment lost 2 bases and the V segment lost 0 bases, leaving 16 bases of the junction unmatched. CDR1 is SGHRS and CDR2 is YFSETQ in the germline V gene. The CDR3 is 19 amino acids. CDR3 coding DNA: TGCGCCAGCAGCTTGGATCCCTGGTGGGGACAGCAAAACAACTATGGCTACACCTTC. As protein: CASSLDPWWGQQNNYGYTF.

The chain combines TRBV6-6 with TRBJ1-1, with a possible D match to TRBD1 (6 bases). This CDR3 is built from 14 residues. With 6 bases removed from V and 0 bases from J, the gap between germline ends came to 11 bases. The germline V gene encodes CDR1 MNHNY and CDR2 SVGAGI (reference sequence). CDR3 residues: CASRQGILNTEAFF. CDR3 coding DNA: TGTGCCAGCAGACAGGGTATACTGAACACTGAAGCTTTCTTT.